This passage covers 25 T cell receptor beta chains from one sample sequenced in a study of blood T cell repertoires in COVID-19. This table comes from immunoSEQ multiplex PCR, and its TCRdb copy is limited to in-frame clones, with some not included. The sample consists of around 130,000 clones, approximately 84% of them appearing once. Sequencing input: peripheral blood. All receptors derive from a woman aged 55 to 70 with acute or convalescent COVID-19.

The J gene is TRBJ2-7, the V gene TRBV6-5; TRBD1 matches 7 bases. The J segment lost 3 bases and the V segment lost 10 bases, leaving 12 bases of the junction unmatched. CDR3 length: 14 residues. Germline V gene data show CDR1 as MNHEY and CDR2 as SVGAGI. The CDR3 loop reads CAIVSGTEVYEQYF. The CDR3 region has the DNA TGTGCCATCGTATCCGGGACAGAGGTCTACGAGCAGTACTTC.

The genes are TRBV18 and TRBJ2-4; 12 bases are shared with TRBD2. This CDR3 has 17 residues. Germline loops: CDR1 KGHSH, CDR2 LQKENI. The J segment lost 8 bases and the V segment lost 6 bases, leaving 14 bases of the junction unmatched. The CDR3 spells CASSARTSGVRGDIQYF. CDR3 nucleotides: TGTGCCAGCTCGGCGAGGACTAGCGGGGTACGGGGGGACATTCAGTACTTC.

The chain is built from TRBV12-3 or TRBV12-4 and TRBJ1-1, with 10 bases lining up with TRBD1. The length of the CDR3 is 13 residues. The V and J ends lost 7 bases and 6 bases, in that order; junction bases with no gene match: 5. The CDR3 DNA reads TGTGCCAGCAATCCGGGACAGGGGTCTGAAGCTTTCTTT. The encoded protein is CASNPGQGSEAFF.

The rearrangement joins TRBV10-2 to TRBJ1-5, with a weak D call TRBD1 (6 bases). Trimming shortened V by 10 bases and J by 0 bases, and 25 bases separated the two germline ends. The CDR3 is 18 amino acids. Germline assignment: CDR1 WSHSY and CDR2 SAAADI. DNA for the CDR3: TGCGCCACCAAAGAGAGGACAGCCATTACTTCTAGCAATCAGCCCCAGCATTTT. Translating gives CATKERTAITSSNQPQHF.

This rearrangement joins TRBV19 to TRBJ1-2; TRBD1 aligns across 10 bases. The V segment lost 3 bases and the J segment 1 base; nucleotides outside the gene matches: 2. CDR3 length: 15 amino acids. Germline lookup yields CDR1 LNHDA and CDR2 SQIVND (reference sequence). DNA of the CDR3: TGTGCCAGTAGTATGGGACAGGGGCTTAACTATGGCTACACCTTC. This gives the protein CASSMGQGLNYGYTF.

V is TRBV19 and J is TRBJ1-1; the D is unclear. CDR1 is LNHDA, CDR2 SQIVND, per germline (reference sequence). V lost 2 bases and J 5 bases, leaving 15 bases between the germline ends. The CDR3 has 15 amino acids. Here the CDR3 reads CASSIKGLARTEAFF. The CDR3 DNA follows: TGTGCCAGTAGTATAAAGGGCCTAGCGAGAACTGAAGCTTTCTTT.

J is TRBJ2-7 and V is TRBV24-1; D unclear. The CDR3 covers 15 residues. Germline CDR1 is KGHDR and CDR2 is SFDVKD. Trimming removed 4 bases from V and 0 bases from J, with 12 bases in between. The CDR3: CATSEHGATSYEQYF. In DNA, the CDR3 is TGTGCCACCAGTGAACATGGAGCAACCTCCTACGAGCAGTACTTC.

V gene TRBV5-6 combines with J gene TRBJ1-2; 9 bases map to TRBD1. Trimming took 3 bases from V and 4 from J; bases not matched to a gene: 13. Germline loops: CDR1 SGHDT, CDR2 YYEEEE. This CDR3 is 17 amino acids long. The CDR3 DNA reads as TGTGCCAGCAGCTCCCCTACATCCGGGACAGGGATCTATGGCTACACCTTC. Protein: CASSSPTSGTGIYGYTF.

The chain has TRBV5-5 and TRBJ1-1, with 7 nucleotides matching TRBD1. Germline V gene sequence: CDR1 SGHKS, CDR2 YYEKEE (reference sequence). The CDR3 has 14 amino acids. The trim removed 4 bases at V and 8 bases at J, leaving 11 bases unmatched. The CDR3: CASSNPDRKREAFF. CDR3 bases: TGTGCCAGCAGCAATCCGGACAGGAAGAGGGAAGCTTTCTTT.

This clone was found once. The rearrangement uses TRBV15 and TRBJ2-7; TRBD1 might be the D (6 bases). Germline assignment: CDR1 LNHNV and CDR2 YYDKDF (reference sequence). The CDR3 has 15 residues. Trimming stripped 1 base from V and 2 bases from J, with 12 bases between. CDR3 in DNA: TGTGCCACCAGCAGAGCCGGGACACCCGCCTACGAGCAGTACTTC. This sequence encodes CATSRAGTPAYEQYF.

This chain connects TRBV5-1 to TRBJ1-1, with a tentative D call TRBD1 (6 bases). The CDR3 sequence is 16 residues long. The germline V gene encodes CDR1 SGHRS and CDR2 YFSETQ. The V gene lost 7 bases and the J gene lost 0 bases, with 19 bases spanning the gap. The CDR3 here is CASGHPTTGLNTEAFF. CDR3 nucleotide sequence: TGCGCCAGCGGCCACCCCACGACAGGCCTGAACACTGAAGCTTTCTTT.

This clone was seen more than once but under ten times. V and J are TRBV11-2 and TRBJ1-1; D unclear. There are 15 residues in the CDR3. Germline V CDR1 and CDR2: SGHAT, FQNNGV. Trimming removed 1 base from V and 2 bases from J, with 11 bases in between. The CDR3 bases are TGTGCCAGCAGCTTAGTTCCAGACATTAACACTGAAGCTTTCTTT. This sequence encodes CASSLVPDINTEAFF.

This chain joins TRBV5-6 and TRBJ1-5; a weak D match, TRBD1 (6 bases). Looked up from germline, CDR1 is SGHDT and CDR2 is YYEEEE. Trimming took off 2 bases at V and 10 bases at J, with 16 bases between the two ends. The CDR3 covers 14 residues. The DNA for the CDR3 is TGTGCCAGCAGCTTACAGGGTGGGGTCTTACCCCAGCATTTT. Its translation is CASSLQGGVLPQHF.

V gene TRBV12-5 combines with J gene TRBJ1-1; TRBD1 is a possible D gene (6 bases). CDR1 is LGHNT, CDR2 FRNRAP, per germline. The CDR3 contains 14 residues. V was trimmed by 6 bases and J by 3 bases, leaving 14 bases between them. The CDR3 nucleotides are TGTGCTAGTGGCCCGGACAGAAGATACACTGAAGCTTTCTTT. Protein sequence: CASGPDRRYTEAFF.

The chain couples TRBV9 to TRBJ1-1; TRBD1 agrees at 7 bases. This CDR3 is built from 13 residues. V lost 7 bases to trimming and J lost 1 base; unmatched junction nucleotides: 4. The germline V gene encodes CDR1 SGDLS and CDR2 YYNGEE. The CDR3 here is CASARTGNTEAFF. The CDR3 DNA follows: TGTGCCAGCGCAAGGACAGGGAACACTGAAGCTTTCTTT.

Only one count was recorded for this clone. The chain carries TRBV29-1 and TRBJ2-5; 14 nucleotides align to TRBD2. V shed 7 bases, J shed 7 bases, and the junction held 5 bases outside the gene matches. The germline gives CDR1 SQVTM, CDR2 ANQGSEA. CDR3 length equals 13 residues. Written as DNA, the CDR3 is TGCAGCGCGACTAGCGGGGGGGCCGGGACCCAGTACTTC. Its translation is CSATSGGAGTQYF.

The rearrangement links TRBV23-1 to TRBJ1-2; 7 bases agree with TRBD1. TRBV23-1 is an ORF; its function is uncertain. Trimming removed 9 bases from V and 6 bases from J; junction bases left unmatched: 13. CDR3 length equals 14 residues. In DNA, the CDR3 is TGCGCCAGACCCCCCTCGCCGACAGGGAATGGCTACACCTTC. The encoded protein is CARPPSPTGNGYTF.

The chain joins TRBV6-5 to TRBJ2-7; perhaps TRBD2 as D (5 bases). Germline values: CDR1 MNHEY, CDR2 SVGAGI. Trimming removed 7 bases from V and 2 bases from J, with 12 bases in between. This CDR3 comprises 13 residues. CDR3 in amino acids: CASMFWGAYEQYF. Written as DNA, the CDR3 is TGTGCCAGCATGTTTTGGGGAGCCTACGAGCAGTACTTC.

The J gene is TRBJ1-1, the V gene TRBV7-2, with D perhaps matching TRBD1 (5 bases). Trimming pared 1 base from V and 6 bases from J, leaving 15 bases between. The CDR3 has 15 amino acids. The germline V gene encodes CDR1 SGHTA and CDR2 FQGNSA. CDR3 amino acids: CASSLVGRGNAEAFF. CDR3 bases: TGTGCCAGCAGCTTAGTAGGGAGGGGAAACGCTGAAGCTTTCTTT.

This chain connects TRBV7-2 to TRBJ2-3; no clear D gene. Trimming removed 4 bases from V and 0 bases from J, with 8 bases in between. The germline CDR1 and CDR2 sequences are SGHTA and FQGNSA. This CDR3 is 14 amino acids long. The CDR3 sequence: CASSSGLSTDTQYF. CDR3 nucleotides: TGTGCCAGCAGCTCGGGTCTTAGCACAGATACGCAGTATTTT.

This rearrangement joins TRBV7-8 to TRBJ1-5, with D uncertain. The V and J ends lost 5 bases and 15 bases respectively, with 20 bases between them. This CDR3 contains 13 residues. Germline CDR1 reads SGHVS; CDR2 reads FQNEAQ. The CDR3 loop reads CASSPQEGMGWHF. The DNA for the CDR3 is TGTGCCAGCAGCCCCCAGGAGGGAATGGGGTGGCATTTT.

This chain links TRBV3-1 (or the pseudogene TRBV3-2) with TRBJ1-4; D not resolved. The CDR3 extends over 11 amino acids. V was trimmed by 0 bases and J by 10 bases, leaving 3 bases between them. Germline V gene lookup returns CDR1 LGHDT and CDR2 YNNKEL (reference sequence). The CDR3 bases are TGTGCCAGCAGCCAAGAGAGAAAACTGTTTTTT. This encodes CASSQERKLFF.

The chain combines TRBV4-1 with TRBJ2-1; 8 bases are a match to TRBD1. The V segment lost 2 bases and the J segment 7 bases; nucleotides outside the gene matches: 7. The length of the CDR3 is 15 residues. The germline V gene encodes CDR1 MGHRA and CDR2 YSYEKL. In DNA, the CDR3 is TGCGCCAGCAGCCAACTTCAGGGGGCGCGGAATGAGCAGTTCTTC. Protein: CASSQLQGARNEQFF.

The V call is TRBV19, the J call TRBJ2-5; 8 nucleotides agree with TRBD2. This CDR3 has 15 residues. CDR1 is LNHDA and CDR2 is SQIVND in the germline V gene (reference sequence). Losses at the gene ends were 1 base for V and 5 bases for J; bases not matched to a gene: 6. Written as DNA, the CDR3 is TGTGCCAGTAGTATAGTGTTTAGCGGGGCGGAGACCCAGTACTTC. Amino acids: CASSIVFSGAETQYF. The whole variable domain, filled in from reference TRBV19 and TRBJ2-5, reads DGGITQSPKYLFRKEGQNVTLSCEQNLNHDAMYWYRQDPGQGLRLIYYSQIVNDFQKGDIAEGYSVSREKKESFPLTVTSAQKNPTAFYLCASSIVFSGAETQYFGPGTRLLVL.

CDR3 residues: CAWTLGQGRQAFF. Here the CDR3 DNA reads TGTGCCTGGACTTTGGGACAGGGGAGACAAGCTTTCTTT. V and J are TRBV30 and TRBJ1-1, with 10 nucleotides matching TRBD1. The germline CDR1 and CDR2 sequences are GTSNPN and SVGIG (reference sequence). Germline trimming cut 4 bases from V and 9 bases from J; bases unmatched to any gene: 8. This CDR3 region has 13 residues.